This TCR beta chain was sequenced for a study of cytomegalovirus exposure and HLA in healthy donors. Turning to the study itself: Tens of millions of unique TCR sequences came from HLA-typed donors in an early release.

The study, taken as a whole, reports: Highest at DRB1 and lowest at HLA-C, TCR association rates differed among HLA loci in a later analysis. V- and J-gene trimming in TCR beta was tied to a missense DCLRE1C variant by an analysis performed later. It was reported that the classifier diagnosed cytomegalovirus status with high specificity and sensitivity in both the original and validation cohorts.

Vbeta (60) and Jbeta (13) primers were used in the PCR. The assay was immunoSEQ multiplex PCR, and TCRdb's table has in-frame clones only and misses some. The data contain around 160,000 clones, nearly 80% of them seen just once; the ten biggest clones take up around 15%. From germline, CDR1 is MDHEN and CDR2 SYDVKM. The V gene lost 6 bases and the J gene lost 4 bases, with 7 bases spanning the gap. The CDR3 covers 11 residues. Remarks on this clone: No antigen is known for it.

The receptor comes from a man over 45 in good health and CMV-seropositive. Source material: PBMCs. The rearrangement joins TRBV28 to TRBJ2-7, with D unresolved. The CDR3 is CASRSHYEQYF. Here the CDR3 DNA reads TGTGCCAGCAGAAGCCATTACGAGCAGTACTTC.